This T cell receptor beta chain was recorded in a study of human T cells and chemical hapten exposure. Study-wide context: Investigators sensitized approximately 2 cm by approximately 2 cm of upper inner arm skin with 2% DPC.

Trimming removed 0 bases at V and 7 bases at J, with 25 bases between. CDR1 is SGHDN, CDR2 FVKESK, per germline. This CDR3 is built from 20 residues. Regarding time point: patch test 1, 2 weeks after DPC sensitization. Treatment defined: therapeutic diphenylcyclopropenone sensitization with weekly scalp DPC. TCRdb redid the calling of the RACE reads with MiXCR, one entry per CDR3 protein. The sample lists roughly 200,000 distinct CDR3 sequences, about a fifth occurring once. V and J are TRBV14 and TRBJ1-6; D gene ambiguous. The source material was whole blood, sampled in connection with sensitization to the hapten diphenylcyclopropenone (DPC). The sequence derives from a woman in her fifties or sixties with alopecia areata. Some clones in this sample may be carry-over from other donors' samples. CDR3 sequence (DNA): TGTGCCAGCAGCCAAGATTCATCCGCGACCTACAACTTGGGAAATTCACCCCTCCACTTT. This sequence encodes CASSQDSSATYNLGNSPLHF.